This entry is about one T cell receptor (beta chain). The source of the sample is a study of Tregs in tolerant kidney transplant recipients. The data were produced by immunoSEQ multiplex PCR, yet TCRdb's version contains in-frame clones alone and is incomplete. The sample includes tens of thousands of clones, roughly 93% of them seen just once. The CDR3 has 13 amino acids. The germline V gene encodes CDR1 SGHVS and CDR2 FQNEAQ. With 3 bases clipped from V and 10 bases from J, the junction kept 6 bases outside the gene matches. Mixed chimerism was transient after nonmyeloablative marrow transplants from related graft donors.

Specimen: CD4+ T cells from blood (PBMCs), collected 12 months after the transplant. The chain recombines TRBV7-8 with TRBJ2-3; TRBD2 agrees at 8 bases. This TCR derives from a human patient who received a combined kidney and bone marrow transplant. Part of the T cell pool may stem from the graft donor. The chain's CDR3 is CASSLVWTSPQYF. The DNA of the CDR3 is TGTGCCAGCAGCTTGGTATGGACTAGCCCGCAGTATTTT. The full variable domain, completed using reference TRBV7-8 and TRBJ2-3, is GAGVSQSPRYKVAKRGQDVALRCDPISGHVSLFWYQQALGQGPEFLTYFQNEAQLDKSGLPSDRFFAERPEGSVSTLKIQRTQQEDSAVYLCASSLVWTSPQYFGPGTRLTVL.